Following are 20 T cell receptor beta chains from one sample sequenced in a study of T cell changes during pregnancy in multiple sclerosis. Measured with immunoSEQ multiplex PCR; TCRdb has only the in-frame clones, and not every one. The sample has under 85,000 clones; about 92% are singletons. The sample consisted of CD4+ T cells from peripheral blood mononuclear cells, taken before pregnancy. The receptors shown here come from a female donor with multiple sclerosis, enrolled in a pregnancy study.

This clone was detected only once. The chain joins TRBV6-5 to TRBJ1-1; D unclear. The CDR3 spans 15 residues. V lost 5 bases to trimming and J lost 1 base, with 14 bases between them. Germline-derived CDR1 and CDR2 are MNHEY and SVGAGI. The CDR3 reads CASSGPGLRNTEAFF. Here the CDR3 DNA reads TGTGCCAGCAGTGGTCCGGGTCTCAGGAACACTGAAGCTTTCTTT.

This rearrangement joins TRBV5-1 to TRBJ2-7; 7 nucleotides match TRBD1. V was pared by 0 bases and J by 3 bases, with 9 bases of the junction left unmatched. CDR3 size: 16 residues. Germline CDR1 and CDR2: SGHRS and YFSETQ. This chain's CDR3 is CASSLGARGIYYEQYF. The CDR3 nucleotides are TGCGCCAGCAGCTTGGGTGCCAGGGGGATCTACTACGAGCAGTACTTC.

The rearrangement joins TRBV10-3 to TRBJ1-4; 7 nucleotides agree with TRBD1. Trimming took 6 bases from V and 6 from J; bases not matched to a gene: 7. Germline V gene data show CDR1 as ENHRY and CDR2 as SYGVKD. The CDR3 consists of 14 residues. CDR3 bases: TGTGCCATCAGCCCAGGGGGAACAGATGAAAAACTGTTTTTT. This gives the protein CAISPGGTDEKLFF.

The chain couples TRBV27 to TRBJ2-2, with a tentative D call TRBD2 (5 bases). V lost 7 bases, J lost 6 bases, and 12 bases lay in between. CDR3 size: 13 residues. Germline V gene sequence: CDR1 MNHEY, CDR2 SMNVEV (reference sequence). In DNA form, the CDR3 reads TGTGCCAGCACTAAACGGGGAGCCGGGGAGCTGTTTTTT. It yields the protein CASTKRGAGELFF.

This clone has just one count. The CDR3 DNA is TGCAGTGCCTGGTCCGGAAAACTGTTTTTT. Translating gives CSAWSGKLFF. This chain uses TRBV20-1 with TRBJ1-4, with no clear D. Germline values: CDR1 DFQATT, CDR2 SNEGSKA (reference sequence). V lost 6 bases and J 10 bases, leaving 9 bases between the germline ends. This CDR3 region has 10 residues.

V and J are TRBV28 and TRBJ1-1, with a tentative D call TRBD1 (5 bases). The V gene's germline CDR1 is MDHEN and CDR2 SYDVKM. This CDR3 contains 14 residues. Trimming cost V 2 bases and J 1 base, with 8 bases left between them. CDR3: CASSLPGSNTEAFF. CDR3 DNA sequence: TGTGCCAGCAGTTTACCAGGGTCGAACACTGAAGCTTTCTTT. Full variable domain (remainder filled in from reference TRBV28 and TRBJ1-1): DVKVTQSSRYLVKRTGEKVFLECVQDMDHENMFWYRQDPGLGLRLIYFSYDVKMKEKGDIPEGYSVSREKKERFSLILESASTNQTSMYLCASSLPGSNTEAFFGQGTRLTVV.

This chain joins TRBV19 and TRBJ1-5; the D gene is possibly TRBD1 (6 bases). Germline lookup yields CDR1 LNHDA and CDR2 SQIVND (reference sequence). Deletions cut 5 bases from V and 5 bases from J, with 13 bases between. This CDR3 comprises 14 residues. CDR3 residues: CASSYQPGDQPQHF. Here the CDR3 DNA reads TGTGCCAGTAGTTACCAACCAGGGGATCAGCCCCAGCATTTT.

V is TRBV7-3 and J is TRBJ2-2; tentatively, D is TRBD1 (7 bases). Germline CDR1 is SGHTA and CDR2 is FQGTGA. There are 15 residues in the CDR3. The V end was cut by 5 bases, the J end by 3 bases, with 13 bases between. CDR3 residues: CASSPGDSYTGELFF. Written as DNA, the CDR3 is TGTGCCAGCAGCCCGGGGGACAGTTACACCGGGGAGCTGTTTTTT.

V is TRBV7-9 and J is TRBJ1-2; 8 bases are a match to TRBD1. This CDR3 spans 15 amino acids. Germline CDR1 and CDR2: SEHNR and FQNEAQ (reference sequence). With 5 bases clipped from V and 2 bases from J, the junction kept 7 bases outside the gene matches. The CDR3, as DNA: TGTGCCAGCAGCCCCTGGGACAGGTTAAACTATGGCTACACCTTC. Encoded protein: CASSPWDRLNYGYTF.

The rearrangement links TRBV19 to TRBJ2-1; 10 bases agree with TRBD2. The CDR3 is made up of 17 amino acids. From germline, CDR1 is LNHDA and CDR2 SQIVND (reference sequence). V shed 5 bases and J 5 bases; nucleotides not matched to a gene: 12. This CDR3 is CASSAIALAGAHNEQFF. The CDR3 region has the DNA TGTGCCAGTAGTGCAATAGCCCTAGCGGGGGCGCACAATGAGCAGTTCTTC.

J is TRBJ1-3 and V is TRBV21-1. TRBV21-1 counts as a pseudogene. The CDR3 has 16 residues. The chain's CDR3 is CASSERYKFSGNTIYF. The CDR3 DNA reads TGTGCCAGCAGCGAGAGGTACAAATTCTCTGGAAACACCATATATTTT.

The J gene is TRBJ1-2, the V gene TRBV28; 8 positions agree with TRBD1. Per the germline V gene, CDR1 is MDHEN and CDR2 is SYDVKM. The length of the CDR3 is 15 residues. V gave up 0 bases and J gave up 4 bases; unmatched junction bases: 4. The CDR3 region has the DNA TGTGCCAGCAGTTTATGGGGACAGGACGGCTATGGCTACACCTTC. As protein: CASSLWGQDGYGYTF.

This rearrangement joins TRBV10-1 to TRBJ1-1; possibly TRBD1 for D (6 bases). Per the germline V gene, CDR1 is WNHNN and CDR2 is SYGVQD (reference sequence). This CDR3 has 15 residues. Trimming removed 6 bases at V and 11 bases at J, with 25 bases between. The CDR3 protein is CASRNPGHTITRAFF. The CDR3 coding sequence is TGCGCCAGCAGGAATCCGGGACACACGATCACCCGGGCTTTCTTT.

The chain combines TRBV6-4 with TRBJ2-3, with a tentative D call TRBD1 (5 bases). V was trimmed by 5 bases and J by 5 bases, leaving 11 bases between them. Germline CDR1 is MRHNA and CDR2 is SNTAGT. The CDR3 covers 13 residues. CDR3 sequence (DNA): TGTGCCAGCAGTCGAGGACAACGAGATACGCAGTATTTT. It encodes CASSRGQRDTQYF.

This chain joins TRBV5-4 and TRBJ2-7; weak D call: TRBD2 (8 bases). Germline V lookup: CDR1 SGHNT, CDR2 YYREEE (reference sequence). Between the trimmed V and J ends, which lost 0 bases and 0 bases, there was a span of 19 bases. The CDR3 is 18 residues long. The CDR3 nucleotides are TGTGCCAGCAGCTTGGCGGGAGGGGCAGGGGGAAGCTCCTACGAGCAGTACTTC. Translation: CASSLAGGAGGSSYEQYF.

This clone was picked up one time. V is TRBV6-1 and J is TRBJ2-1, with a tentative D call TRBD2 (6 bases). The CDR3 contains 13 residues. Trimming removed 2 bases from V and 9 bases from J, with 11 bases in between. Per the germline V gene, CDR1 is MNHNS and CDR2 is SASEGT. The CDR3: CASSERRESEQFF. CDR3 sequence (DNA): TGTGCCAGCAGTGAAAGGCGGGAAAGTGAGCAGTTCTTC.

CDR3 nucleotide sequence: TGTGCCAGCAGACGGGACTCCTACGAGCAGTACTTC. It yields the protein CASRRDSYEQYF. This rearrangement joins TRBV7-9 to TRBJ2-7, with D perhaps matching TRBD2 (5 bases). Germline CDR1 reads SEHNR; CDR2 reads FQNEAQ (reference sequence). This CDR3 has 12 residues. The V end lost 6 bases, the J end lost 0 bases, and 6 bases lay between the germline ends.

This rearrangement joins TRBV7-9 to TRBJ2-4; 7 nucleotides match TRBD1. In germline, CDR1 is SEHNR, CDR2 FQNEAQ (reference sequence). The junction had 12 bases not matched to a gene; V was cut back by 9 bases and J by 4 bases. The length of the CDR3 is 15 residues. CDR3 region: CASQPDRSPKNIQYF. The CDR3, as DNA: TGTGCCAGTCAACCGGACAGGTCCCCAAAAAACATTCAGTACTTC. Looking up the rest from reference TRBV7-9 and TRBJ2-4 gives the full variable domain: DTGVSQNPRHKITKRGQNVTFRCDPISEHNRLYWYRQTLGQGPEFLTYFQNEAQLEKSRLLSDRFSAERPKGSFSTLEIQRTEQGDSAMYLCASQPDRSPKNIQYFGAGTRLSVL.

Only one count was recorded for this clone. The J gene is TRBJ2-2, the V gene TRBV5-1; 10 nucleotides match TRBD2. J gave up 7 bases and V 0 bases, and 9 bases lay outside the gene matches. The length of the CDR3 is 17 residues. Germline CDR1 SGHRS, CDR2 YFSETQ. The CDR3 reads CASSLGAGGFASGELFF. The CDR3 DNA follows: TGCGCCAGCAGCTTGGGAGCGGGAGGGTTCGCCAGCGGGGAGCTGTTTTTT. Drawing the rest from reference TRBV5-1 and TRBJ2-2, the complete variable domain is KAGVTQTPRYLIKTRGQQVTLSCSPISGHRSVSWYQQTPGQGLQFLFEYFSETQRNKGNFPGRFSGRQFSNSRSEMNVSTLELGDSALYLCASSLGAGGFASGELFFGEGSRLTVL.

V and J are TRBV10-2 and TRBJ1-2, with D possibly TRBD1 on 5 matching bases. Germline V lookup: CDR1 WSHSY, CDR2 SAAADI. CDR3 length equals 12 residues. Between the trimmed V and J ends, which lost 3 bases and 4 bases, there was a span of 6 bases. CDR3 sequence (DNA): TGCGCCAGCAGTGAAGGGGCCTATGGCTACACCTTC. Translated: CASSEGAYGYTF.